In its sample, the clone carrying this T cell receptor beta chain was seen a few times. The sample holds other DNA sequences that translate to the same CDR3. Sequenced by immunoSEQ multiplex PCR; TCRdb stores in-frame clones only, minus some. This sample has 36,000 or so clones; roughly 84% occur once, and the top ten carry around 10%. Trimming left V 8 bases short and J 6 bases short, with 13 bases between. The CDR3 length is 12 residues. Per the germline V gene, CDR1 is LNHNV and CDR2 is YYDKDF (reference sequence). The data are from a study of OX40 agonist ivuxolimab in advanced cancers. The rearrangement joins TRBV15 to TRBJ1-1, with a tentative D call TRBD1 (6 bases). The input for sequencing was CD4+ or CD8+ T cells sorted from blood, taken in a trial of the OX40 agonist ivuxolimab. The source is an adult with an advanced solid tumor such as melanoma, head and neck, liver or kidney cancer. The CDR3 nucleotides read TGTGCCACCGAGGGGGTCGGCGCTGAAGCTTTCTTT. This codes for CATEGVGAEAFF.